This entry lists 6 T cell receptor beta chains sequenced from one sample in a study of T cells after yellow fever vaccination. TCRdb itself ran the 5' RACE reads through MiXCR, one entry per CDR3 protein. Of some 320,000 distinct CDR3 sequences in the sample, roughly 3.9% were seen once. Sequenced material: PBMCs, taken 5 days after the yellow fever booster vaccination. All receptors come from a man aged 18-30 years who received the YFV17D yellow fever vaccine.

The chain recombines TRBV7-3 with TRBJ2-1; 10 bases align to TRBD2. Unmatched junction bases numbered 4, after V lost 6 bases and J lost 11 bases. The CDR3 consists of 12 residues. CDR1 is SGHTA and CDR2 is FQGTGA in the germline V gene. The CDR3 loop is CASRAGGLQQFF. The CDR3 DNA reads as TGTGCCAGCAGAGCGGGAGGGCTTCAGCAGTTCTTC.

Worth noting for this clonotype: At one of its ends the junction is not consistent with the germline gene, which may arise from a read error. The CDR3 reads CSAPSRGPEKLLF. The CDR3 coding sequence is TGCAGTGCTCCGTCCAGGGGGCCTGAAAAACTGTTATTT. V and J are TRBV20-1 and TRBJ1-4; 8 positions agree with TRBD1. The CDR3 runs 13 residues. CDR1 is DFQATT and CDR2 is SNEGSKA in the germline V gene (reference sequence).

The J gene is TRBJ1-2, the V gene TRBV6-5; TRBD1 is a possible D gene (6 bases). The CDR3 has 14 amino acids. Trimming stripped 5 bases from V and 8 bases from J, with 18 bases between. Germline V gene lookup returns CDR1 MNHEY and CDR2 SVGAGI. CDR3 residues: CASSLRQAGGGYTF. CDR3 DNA sequence: TGTGCCAGCAGTCTAAGACAGGCCGGGGGAGGCTACACCTTC.

This clonotype was seen ten or more times. CDR3 nucleotide sequence: TGCAGTGCTAGAGACAGGGACTATGGCTACACCTTC. Its protein product is CSARDRDYGYTF. V gene TRBV20-1 combines with J gene TRBJ1-2, with D perhaps TRBD1 (5 bases). CDR1 is DFQATT, CDR2 SNEGSKA, per germline (reference sequence). This CDR3 is 12 amino acids long. The V end lost 0 bases, the J end lost 3 bases, and 5 bases lay between the germline ends.

This clonotype has a handful of counts. Written as DNA, the CDR3 is TGTGCCAGCAGTCCTGATTGGGGCAACGAGCAGTACGTC. Protein: CASSPDWGNEQYV. The chain couples TRBV12-3 or TRBV12-4 to TRBJ2-7; D might be TRBD1 (5 bases). CDR3 size: 13 residues. The germline V and J ends were trimmed by 5 bases and 5 bases, with 13 bases remaining between them.

There are many counts of this clonotype. The chain joins TRBV7-9 to TRBJ2-1; TRBD1 agrees at 9 bases. J was trimmed by 4 bases and V by 5 bases; bases with no gene match: 6. The CDR3 sequence is 15 residues long. Germline assignment: CDR1 SEHNR and CDR2 FQNEAQ (reference sequence). The CDR3 here is CASSRAGTGYNEQFF. CDR3 bases: TGTGCCAGCAGCAGAGCCGGGACAGGGTACAATGAGCAGTTCTTC.